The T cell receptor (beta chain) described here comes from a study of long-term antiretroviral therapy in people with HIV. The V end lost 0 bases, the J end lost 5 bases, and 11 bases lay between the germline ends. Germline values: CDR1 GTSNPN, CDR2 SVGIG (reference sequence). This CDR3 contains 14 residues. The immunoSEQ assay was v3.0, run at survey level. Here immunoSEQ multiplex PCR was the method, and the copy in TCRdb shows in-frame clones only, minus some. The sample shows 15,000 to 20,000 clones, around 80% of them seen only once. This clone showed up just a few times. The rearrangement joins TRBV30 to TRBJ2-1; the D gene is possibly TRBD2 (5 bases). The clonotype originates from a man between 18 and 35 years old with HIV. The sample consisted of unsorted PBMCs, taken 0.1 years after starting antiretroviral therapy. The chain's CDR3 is CAWSVQSGHNEQFF. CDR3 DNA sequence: TGTGCCTGGAGTGTACAAAGCGGACACAATGAGCAGTTCTTC.